A single sample gave rise to the 15 T cell receptor beta chains below, sequenced in a study of blood T cell repertoires in COVID-19. Using immunoSEQ multiplex PCR, the repertoire was profiled, and TCRdb retains in-frame clones only, with some absent. The sample carries 200,000 to 300,000 clones, 88% recorded once. Sequencing was carried out using peripheral blood. The receptors derive from a human donor in a cohort sampled during active COVID-19.

This chain joins TRBV5-1 and TRBJ2-7, with D possibly TRBD2 on 5 matching bases. The CDR3 totals 15 residues. Germline loops: CDR1 SGHRS, CDR2 YFSETQ. V shed 0 bases and J shed 0 bases, with 10 bases lying between them. CDR3 region: CASSLAGSSSYEQYF. CDR3 nucleotide sequence: TGCGCCAGCAGCTTGGCGGGGTCGAGCTCCTACGAGCAGTACTTC.

The V gene is TRBV9, the J gene TRBJ1-4, with 9 bases that match TRBD1. Germline CDR1 reads SGDLS; CDR2 reads YYNGEE. V gave up 2 bases and J gave up 4 bases; unmatched junction bases: 3. The CDR3 spans 15 residues. CDR3 region: CASSVTGGSNEKLFF. The DNA for the CDR3 is TGTGCCAGCAGCGTTACAGGGGGCAGTAATGAAAAACTGTTTTTT.

The chain is built from TRBV19 and TRBJ1-2; D not resolved. Trimming left V 3 bases short and J 7 bases short, with 12 bases between. The CDR3 consists of 13 residues. Per the germline V gene, CDR1 is LNHDA and CDR2 is SQIVND (reference sequence). The CDR3 DNA is TGTGCCAGTAGTATTCGGAGGGATCGTGGCTACACCTTC. As protein: CASSIRRDRGYTF.

The CDR3 protein is CASSRVTNTEAFF. CDR3 in DNA: TGTGCCAGCAGCCGCGTTACGAACACTGAAGCTTTCTTT. V usage is TRBV11-3 and J usage is TRBJ1-1; the D is unclear. This CDR3 comprises 13 residues. Germline V lookup: CDR1 SGHNT, CDR2 YENEEA. V was trimmed by 5 bases and J by 1 base, leaving 8 bases between them.

V and J are TRBV7-9 and TRBJ2-1; the D is unclear. Trimming removed 3 bases at V and 8 bases at J, with 17 bases between. CDR3 length: 15 amino acids. Germline V lookup: CDR1 SEHNR, CDR2 FQNEAQ (reference sequence). CDR3 sequence: CASSLPSARPHEQFF. DNA for the CDR3: TGTGCCAGCAGCTTGCCTTCCGCCAGGCCCCATGAGCAGTTCTTC.

There are a few counts of this clone. The CDR3 coding sequence is TGCGCCAGCAGCCAAGATCGCTTAAGACTAGCGGGGGGCTCGGATACGCAGTATTTT. Its translation: CASSQDRLRLAGGSDTQYF. The genes are TRBV4-1 and TRBJ2-3; 13 positions agree with TRBD2. This CDR3 contains 19 residues. Germline V lookup: CDR1 MGHRA, CDR2 YSYEKL. V lost 0 bases to trimming and J lost 6 bases; unmatched junction nucleotides: 12.

CDR3 residues: CASSQNRDRASYEQYF. The CDR3 DNA sequence: TGTGCCAGCAGCCAGAACCGGGACAGGGCTTCCTACGAGCAGTACTTC. The V gene is TRBV7-8, the J gene TRBJ2-7; 9 bases fit TRBD1. The CDR3 covers 16 residues. Trimming removed 5 bases from V and 1 base from J; junction bases left unmatched: 9. The germline V gene has CDR1 SGHVS and CDR2 FQNEAQ.

This clone is a singleton in its sample. The rearrangement joins TRBV18 to TRBJ1-1; D is perhaps TRBD1 (5 bases). The CDR3 consists of 13 residues. V was clipped by 4 bases and J by 10 bases, with 16 bases between them. Germline loops: CDR1 KGHSH, CDR2 LQKENI. The CDR3 sequence: CASSLQVEVGAFF. CDR3 DNA sequence: TGTGCCAGCTCACTACAGGTTGAGGTCGGAGCTTTCTTT.

The genes are TRBV24-1 and TRBJ2-5; D is ambiguous. CDR1 is KGHDR, CDR2 SFDVKD, per germline. V lost 3 bases and J 4 bases, leaving 14 bases between the germline ends. The CDR3 is 15 amino acids. CDR3 bases: TGTGCCACCAGTGATCCCGTTAACGGCGGAGAGACCCAGTACTTC. This encodes CATSDPVNGGETQYF.

The gene calls are TRBV28 and TRBJ2-1; 15 nucleotides align to TRBD2. With 0 bases clipped from V and 5 bases from J, the junction kept 5 bases outside the gene matches. The CDR3 is 18 residues long. Germline-derived CDR1 and CDR2 are MDHEN and SYDVKM. The CDR3 coding sequence is TGTGCCAGCAGTTTATGGGGTGGGACTAGCGGGAGGAACAATGAGCAGTTCTTC. Protein product: CASSLWGGTSGRNNEQFF.

CDR3 in amino acids: CASSRSFGGEETQYF. The CDR3 DNA reads TGTGCCAGCAGCAGATCTTTCGGGGGGGAAGAGACCCAGTACTTC. This sequence joins TRBV6-5 and TRBJ2-5; 8 bases are shared with TRBD2. With 6 bases clipped from V and 3 bases from J, the junction kept 9 bases outside the gene matches. The germline gives CDR1 MNHEY, CDR2 SVGAGI. CDR3 length: 15 residues.

The genes are TRBV6-5 and TRBJ2-7, with TRBD1 identical over 11 bases. V gave up 7 bases and J gave up 1 base; unmatched junction bases: 6. This CDR3 spans 15 amino acids. Per the germline V gene, CDR1 is MNHEY and CDR2 is SVGAGI. CDR3 DNA sequence: TGTGCCAGCAATGTAGGGGACAGGGGGTCCTACGAGCAGTACTTC. Translating it yields CASNVGDRGSYEQYF.

The V and J genes are TRBV2 and TRBJ1-5; D remains ambiguous. This CDR3 spans 14 amino acids. Trimming pared 1 base from V and 0 bases from J, leaving 4 bases between. In germline, CDR1 is SNHLY, CDR2 FYNNEI. The CDR3 DNA sequence: TGTGCCAGCAGTGAAGGAGTTAGCAATCAGCCCCAGCATTTT. Protein sequence: CASSEGVSNQPQHF.

The V call is TRBV7-6, the J call TRBJ1-6, with D perhaps TRBD1 (6 bases). Trimming removed 4 bases from V and 5 bases from J, with 21 bases in between. The CDR3 is 18 residues long. CDR1 and CDR2 from the germline V gene are SGHVS and FNYEAQ. The CDR3 DNA follows: TGTGCCAGCAGCTCCACCCCAGGGGTTCACACCAATAATTCACCCCTCCACTTT. Translated: CASSSTPGVHTNNSPLHF.

The V call is TRBV30, the J call TRBJ2-1, with D possibly being TRBD1 (6 bases). The CDR3 totals 14 residues. V was shortened by 4 bases and J by 3 bases, with 13 bases between the two germline ends. Per germline, CDR1 GTSNPN and CDR2 SVGIG (reference sequence). CDR3 sequence reads: CAWTIGGLYNEQFF. The CDR3 DNA sequence: TGTGCCTGGACCATAGGGGGTCTCTACAATGAGCAGTTCTTC.